This paragraph reports one T cell receptor (beta chain). These data come from a study of blood T cell repertoires in COVID-19. With 2 bases removed from V and 6 bases from J, the gap between germline ends came to 7 bases. The CDR3 loop spans 13 amino acids. The repertoire was sequenced with immunoSEQ multiplex PCR; TCRdb's copy has only in-frame clones and lacks some. The sample includes approximately 350,000 clones, more than 75% of them seen just once. Sequenced sample: PBMCs or T cells enriched from blood (not recorded which). The sequence was obtained from a woman aged 25 to 39 who had recovered from COVID-19. The chain couples TRBV12-3 or TRBV12-4 to TRBJ2-2, with a possible D match to TRBD2 (6 bases). The CDR3 DNA reads TGTGCCAGCAGTTTACGACTAGCCGGGGAGCTGTTTTTT. Residues: CASSLRLAGELFF.